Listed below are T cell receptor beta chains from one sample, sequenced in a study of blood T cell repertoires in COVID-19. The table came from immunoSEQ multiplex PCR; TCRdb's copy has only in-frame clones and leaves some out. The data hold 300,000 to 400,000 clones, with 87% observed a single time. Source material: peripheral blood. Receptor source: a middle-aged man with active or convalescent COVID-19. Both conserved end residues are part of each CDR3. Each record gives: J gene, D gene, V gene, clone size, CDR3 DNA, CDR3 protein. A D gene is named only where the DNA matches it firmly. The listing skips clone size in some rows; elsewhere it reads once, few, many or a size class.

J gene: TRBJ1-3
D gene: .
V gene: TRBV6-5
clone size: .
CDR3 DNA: TGTGCCAGCAGTCAGGGATTTTCCGGAAACACCATATATTTT
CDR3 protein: CASSQGFSGNTIYF

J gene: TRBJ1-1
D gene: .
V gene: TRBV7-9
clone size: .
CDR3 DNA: TGTGCCAGCAGCTTCCTGGGGGGGGCCACGAACACTGAAGCTTTCTTT
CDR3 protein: CASSFLGGATNTEAFF

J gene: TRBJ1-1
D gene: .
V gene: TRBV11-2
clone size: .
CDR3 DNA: TGTGCCAGCAGCTCTTTTCACCGGAGGAACACTGAAGCTTTCTTT
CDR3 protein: CASSSFHRRNTEAFF

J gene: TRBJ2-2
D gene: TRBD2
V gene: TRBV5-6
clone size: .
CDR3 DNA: TGTGCCAGCAGCTTGGATTGGGTGGTTTCCGGGGGGACCGGGGAGCTGTTTTTT
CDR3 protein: CASSLDWVVSGGTGELFF

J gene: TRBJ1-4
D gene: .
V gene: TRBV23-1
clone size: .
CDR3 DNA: TGCGCCAGCAGTCAATATAGAGGTGAAAAACTGTTTTTT
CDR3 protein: CASSQYRGEKLFF

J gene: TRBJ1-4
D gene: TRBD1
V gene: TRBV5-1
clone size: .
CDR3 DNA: TGCGCCAGCAGATTCGACAGGGGCGATAATGAAAAACTGTTTTTT
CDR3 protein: CASRFDRGDNEKLFF

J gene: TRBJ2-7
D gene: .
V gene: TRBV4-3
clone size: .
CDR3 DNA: TGCGCCAGCAGCCAAGATACAAGCTCCTACGAGCAGTACTTC
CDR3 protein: CASSQDTSSYEQYF

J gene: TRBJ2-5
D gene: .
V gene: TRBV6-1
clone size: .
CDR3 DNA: TGTGCCAGCAGTGAATTCTGGCTTCAAGAGACCCAGTACTTC
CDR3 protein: CASSEFWLQETQYF

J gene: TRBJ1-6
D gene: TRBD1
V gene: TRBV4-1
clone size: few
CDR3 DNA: TGCGCCAGCAGCCAAGTCCTCTGGGACAGATATTCACCCCTCCACTTT
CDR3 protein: CASSQVLWDRYSPLHF

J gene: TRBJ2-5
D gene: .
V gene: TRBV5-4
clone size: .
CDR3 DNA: TGTGCCAGCAGCTTGAGGGCAGGGGAAGAGACCCAGTACTTC
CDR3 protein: CASSLRAGEETQYF

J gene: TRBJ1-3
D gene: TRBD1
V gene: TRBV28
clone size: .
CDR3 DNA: TGTGCCAGCAGTCCTTTAGGCCAGGGACAGGTTGGAGGAAACACCATATATTTT
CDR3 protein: CASSPLGQGQVGGNTIYF

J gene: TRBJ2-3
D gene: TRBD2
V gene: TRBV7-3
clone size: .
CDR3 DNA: TGTGCCAGCAGTCCTAGCGGGAGACGCGGAGATACGCAGTATTTT
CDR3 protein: CASSPSGRRGDTQYF

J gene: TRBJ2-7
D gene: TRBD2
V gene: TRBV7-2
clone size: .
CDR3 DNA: TGTGCCAGCAGCTTAGCTAGCGGGTTAAACTACGAGCAGTACTTC
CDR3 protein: CASSLASGLNYEQYF

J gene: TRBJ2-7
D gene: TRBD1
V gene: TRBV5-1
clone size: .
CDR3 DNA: TGCGCCAGCAGCTTGGGCGACAGGGGGTACGAGCAGTACTTC
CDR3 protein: CASSLGDRGYEQYF

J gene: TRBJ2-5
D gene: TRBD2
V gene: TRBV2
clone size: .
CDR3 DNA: TGTGCCAGTGGCCCCCGACTAGCGGTCTTTACTGGGGAGACCCAGTACTTC
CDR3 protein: CASGPRLAVFTGETQYF

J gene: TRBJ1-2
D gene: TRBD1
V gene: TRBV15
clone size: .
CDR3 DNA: TGTGCCACCAGCAGAGACAGGGGGCGAGGCTACACCTTC
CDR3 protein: CATSRDRGRGYTF

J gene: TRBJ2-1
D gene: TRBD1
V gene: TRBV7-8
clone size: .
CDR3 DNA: TGTGCCAGCAAGGTCTCTGGCACAGGGGCATACAATGAGCAGTTCTTC
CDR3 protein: CASKVSGTGAYNEQFF

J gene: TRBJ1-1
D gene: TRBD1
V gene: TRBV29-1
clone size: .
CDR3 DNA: TGCAGCGTTGAGGGAGGCGGGACAGGGACTGAAGCTTTCTTT
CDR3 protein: CSVEGGGTGTEAFF

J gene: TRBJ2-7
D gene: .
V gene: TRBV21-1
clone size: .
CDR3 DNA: TGTGCCAGCAGCAAAGCGGGACAGGGGTACTACGAGCAGTACTTC
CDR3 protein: CASSKAGQGYYEQYF

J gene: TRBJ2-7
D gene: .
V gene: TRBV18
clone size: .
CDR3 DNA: TGTGCCAGCTCAGCTGGGAGCAGACCCTACGAGCAGTACTTC
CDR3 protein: CASSAGSRPYEQYF

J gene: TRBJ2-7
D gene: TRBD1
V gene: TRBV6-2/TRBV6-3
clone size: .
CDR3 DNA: TGTGCCAGCAGTACACTCTCCGGGACAGCGTACGAGCAGTACTTC
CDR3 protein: CASSTLSGTAYEQYF

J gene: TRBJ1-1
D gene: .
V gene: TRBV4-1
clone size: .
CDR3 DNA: TGCGCCAGCAGCCAAATGACAGCCACGAACACTGAAGCTTTCTTT
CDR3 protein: CASSQMTATNTEAFF

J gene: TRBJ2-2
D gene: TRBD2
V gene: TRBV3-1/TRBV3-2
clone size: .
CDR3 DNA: TGTGCCAGCAGCGTGAGAGCTACTAGCGGGAGGAGCGGGGAGCTGTTTTTT
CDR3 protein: CASSVRATSGRSGELFF

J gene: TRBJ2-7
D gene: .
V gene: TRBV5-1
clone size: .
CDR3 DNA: TGCGCCAGCAGCTTGACCGCGGCCTACGAGCAGTACTTC
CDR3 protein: CASSLTAAYEQYF

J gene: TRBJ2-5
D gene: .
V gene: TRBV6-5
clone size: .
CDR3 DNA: TGTGCCAGCAGGGCTATTGGGCCCCAGTACTTC
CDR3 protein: CASRAIGPQYF

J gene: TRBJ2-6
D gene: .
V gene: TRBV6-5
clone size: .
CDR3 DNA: TGTGCCAGCACGCCACAGGTTTCTGGGGCCAACGTCCTGACTTTC
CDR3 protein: CASTPQVSGANVLTF

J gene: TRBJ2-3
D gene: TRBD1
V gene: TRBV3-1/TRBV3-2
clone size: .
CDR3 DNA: TGTGCCAGCACCGATAACAGGGGTGGGTCGGATACGCAGTATTTT
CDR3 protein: CASTDNRGGSDTQYF

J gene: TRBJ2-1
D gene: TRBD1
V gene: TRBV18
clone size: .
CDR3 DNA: TGTGCCAGCTCCCCAGACAGGGGATCCTACAATGAGCAGTTCTTC
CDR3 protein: CASSPDRGSYNEQFF